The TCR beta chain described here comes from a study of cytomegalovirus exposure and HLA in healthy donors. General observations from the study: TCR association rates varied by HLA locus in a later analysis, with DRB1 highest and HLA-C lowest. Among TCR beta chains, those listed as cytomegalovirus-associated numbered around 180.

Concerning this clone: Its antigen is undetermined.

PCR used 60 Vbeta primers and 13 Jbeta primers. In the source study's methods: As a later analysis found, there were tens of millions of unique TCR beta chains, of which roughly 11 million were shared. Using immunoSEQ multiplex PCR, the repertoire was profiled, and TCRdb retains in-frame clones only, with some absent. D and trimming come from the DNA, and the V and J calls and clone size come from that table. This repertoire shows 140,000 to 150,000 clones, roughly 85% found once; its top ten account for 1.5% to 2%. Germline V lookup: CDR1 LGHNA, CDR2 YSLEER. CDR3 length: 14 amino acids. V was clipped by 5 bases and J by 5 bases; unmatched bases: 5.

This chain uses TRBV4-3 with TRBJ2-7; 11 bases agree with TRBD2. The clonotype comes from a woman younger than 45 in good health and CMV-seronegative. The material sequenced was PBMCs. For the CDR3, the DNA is TGCGCCAGCAGCTTAGCGGGGGGGGCGGACGAGCAGTACTTC. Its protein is CASSLAGGADEQYF.